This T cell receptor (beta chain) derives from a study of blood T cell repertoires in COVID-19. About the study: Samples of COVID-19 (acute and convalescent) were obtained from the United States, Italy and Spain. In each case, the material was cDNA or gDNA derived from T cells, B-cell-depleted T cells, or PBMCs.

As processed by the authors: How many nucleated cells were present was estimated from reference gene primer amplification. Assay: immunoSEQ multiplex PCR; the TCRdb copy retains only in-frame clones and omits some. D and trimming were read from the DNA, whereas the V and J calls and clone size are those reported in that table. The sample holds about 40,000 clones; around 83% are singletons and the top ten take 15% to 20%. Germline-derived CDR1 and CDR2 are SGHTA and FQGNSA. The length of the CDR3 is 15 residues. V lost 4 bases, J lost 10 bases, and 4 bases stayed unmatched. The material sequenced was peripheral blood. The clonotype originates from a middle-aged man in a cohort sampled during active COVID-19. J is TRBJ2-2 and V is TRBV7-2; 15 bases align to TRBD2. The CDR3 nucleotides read TGTGCCAGCAGCTGGACTAGCGGGGGGGGAGTGGAGCTGTTTTTT. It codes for CASSWTSGGGVELFF.